The 19 T cell receptor beta chains below all came from one sample that was sequenced in a study of CD8+CD57+ T cells in acquired aplastic anemia. The template used for profiling TCR beta VDJ and CDR3 was genomic DNA. In TCRdb, the reads were re-called with MiXCR into one record per CDR3 protein. The sample consists of 350,000 to 450,000 distinct CDR3 sequences, roughly 68% of them appearing once. The sample consisted of sorted CD4+, CD8+, or CD8+CD57+ T cells (not recorded which) from PBMCs. These receptors were obtained from a human donor in good health, serving as a control.

The rearrangement uses TRBV9 and TRBJ1-5; D may be TRBD1 (5 bases). The CDR3 runs 16 residues. The germline gives CDR1 SGDLS, CDR2 YYNGEE. With 4 bases removed from V and 11 bases from J, the gap between germline ends came to 25 bases. CDR3 region: CASSPGGDADTQSQHF. CDR3 nucleotides: TGTGCCAGCAGCCCGGGCGGGGACGCAGATACGCAGTCCCAGCATTTT. Variable domain in full (rest from reference TRBV9 and TRBJ1-5): DSGVTQTPKHLITATGQRVTLRCSPRSGDLSVYWYQQSLDQGLQFLIQYYNGEERAKGNILERFSAQQFPDLHSELNLSSLELGDSALYFCASSPGGDADTQSQHFGDGTRLSIL.

As concerns this clonotype: The junction does not match germline at one end; this may be a read error. The rearrangement uses TRBV7-2 and TRBJ2-5; D is possibly TRBD1 or TRBD2 (5 bases each). CDR1 is SGHTA, CDR2 FQGNSA, per germline. This CDR3 contains 14 residues. The CDR3 loop is CASSLERGAETQSF. The CDR3 DNA is TGTGCCAGCAGCTTAGAGAGGGGTGCAGAGACCCAGTCCTTC.

The table lists this clonotype with a few counts. The V gene is TRBV29-1, the J gene TRBJ1-1; a possible D gene is TRBD1 (5 bases). V lost 5 bases, J lost 1 base, and 17 bases lay in between. This CDR3 has 15 amino acids. Germline V lookup: CDR1 SQVTM, CDR2 ANQGSEA. The CDR3, as DNA: TGCAGCGTTCAGACCGGGACTCGGGGGAACACTGAAGCTTTCTTT. Translation gives CSVQTGTRGNTEAFF.

A word on this clonotype: Germline and junction disagree at one end, which may indicate a read error. The chain recombines TRBV2 with TRBJ2-1, with TRBD2 matching 10 bases. From germline, CDR1 is SNHLY and CDR2 FYNNEI. The CDR3 is 13 amino acids. The CDR3 reads CASSASGGGEKFF. The CDR3 DNA reads as TGTGCCAGCAGTGCAAGCGGGGGGGGTGAGAAGTTCTTC.

The chain links TRBV7-2 to TRBJ2-7, with 14 nucleotides matching TRBD2. This CDR3 is 19 amino acids long. The germline V gene has CDR1 SGHTA and CDR2 FQGNSA. V lost 0 bases, J lost 0 bases, and 7 bases stayed unmatched. As DNA, the CDR3 is TGTGCCAGCAGCTTAGCGGGACTAGCGGGGGCCTTCGGCTCCTACGAGCAGTACTTC. It encodes CASSLAGLAGAFGSYEQYF.

The rearrangement uses TRBV7-9 and TRBJ1-4; D not certain. This CDR3 is 13 amino acids long. The V end lost 5 bases, the J end lost 14 bases, and 18 bases lay between the germline ends. Per germline, CDR1 SEHNR and CDR2 FQNEAQ (reference sequence). For the CDR3, the DNA is TGTGCCAGCAGCCAGGAGCGTGGGGATGAGCTGTTTTTT. This gives the protein CASSQERGDELFF.

In this sample, this clonotype turned up many times. The genes are TRBV30 and TRBJ1-4; D is undetermined. This CDR3 spans 15 amino acids. Between the trimmed V and J ends, which lost 0 bases and 2 bases, there was a span of 10 bases. Germline V gene sequence: CDR1 GTSNPN, CDR2 SVGIG (reference sequence). In DNA form, the CDR3 reads TGTGCCTGGAGTGTACTTCGAGGTACTAATGAAAAACTGTTTTTT. Residues: CAWSVLRGTNEKLFF.

The sample holds many counts of this clonotype. This chain's CDR3 is CATSQGSGANVLTF. The CDR3 bases are TGTGCCACTTCGCAGGGCTCTGGGGCCAACGTCCTGACTTTC. The chain links TRBV7-3 to TRBJ2-6; tentative D call: TRBD1 (5 bases). This CDR3 is 14 amino acids long. Between the trimmed V and J ends, which lost 10 bases and 0 bases, there was a span of 10 bases. Looked up from germline, CDR1 is SGHTA and CDR2 is FQGTGA.

A remark on this clonotype: At one boundary the junction diverges from the germline segment, which might be a read error. This chain joins TRBV19 and TRBJ2-3; possible D gene TRBD2, 5 bases. This CDR3 spans 15 amino acids. Germline loops: CDR1 LNHDA, CDR2 SQIVND (reference sequence). The CDR3 nucleotides are TGTGCCAGTAGTATCGGACGCGCGGCAGACACCGGGGAGCATTTT. This translates into CASSIGRAADTGEHF.

V and J are TRBV9 and TRBJ2-7; D gene unclear. The V gene's germline CDR1 is SGDLS and CDR2 YYNGEE. V lost 4 bases, J lost 1 base, and 15 bases lay in between. The CDR3 is made up of 15 amino acids. In DNA, the CDR3 is TGTGCCAGCAGCACCAGACTTGGGATGTCCTACGAGCAGTACTTC. Translation gives CASSTRLGMSYEQYF.

About this clonotype: The junction departs from the called germline gene at one end, perhaps through a read error. The chain uses TRBV10-2 and TRBJ2-5; tentative D call: TRBD2 (5 bases). The V gene's germline CDR1 is WSHSY and CDR2 SAAADI. The CDR3 consists of 12 residues. CDR3 coding DNA: TGCGCCAGCAGTGAGTCGAGGGAGACCCAGGACTTC. Its translation is CASSESRETQDF.

In this sample, this clonotype turned up many times. The rearrangement links TRBV5-1 to TRBJ1-6, with D possibly being TRBD1 (6 bases). V lost 0 bases and J 5 bases, leaving 9 bases between the germline ends. Germline CDR1 is SGHRS and CDR2 is YFSETQ. The CDR3 extends over 15 amino acids. For the CDR3, the DNA is TGCGCCAGCAGCTTGGATACAGGGAATAATTCACCCCTCCACTTT. This sequence encodes CASSLDTGNNSPLHF.

This clonotype was seen many times. V is TRBV7-8 and J is TRBJ1-2; 8 nucleotides match TRBD1. The CDR3 extends over 15 amino acids. Germline CDR1 and CDR2: SGHVS and FQNEAQ. Trimming at V came to 8 bases and at J to 2 bases, leaving 10 bases not matched to a gene. CDR3 bases: TGTGCCAGCGCCCCACGGACAGGGCGGAACTATGGCTACACCTTC. Translation gives CASAPRTGRNYGYTF.

This clonotype showed up just once. The V and J genes are TRBV5-1 and TRBJ2-5; 7 bases fit TRBD1. J was trimmed by 7 bases and V by 4 bases; bases with no gene match: 7. Looked up from germline, CDR1 is SGHRS and CDR2 is YFSETQ. The CDR3 loop spans 13 amino acids. CDR3 residues: CASSVVTGVTQYF. The DNA for the CDR3 is TGCGCCAGCAGCGTGGTTACAGGGGTGACCCAGTACTTC. Full variable domain (remainder filled in from reference TRBV5-1 and TRBJ2-5): KAGVTQTPRYLIKTRGQQVTLSCSPISGHRSVSWYQQTPGQGLQFLFEYFSETQRNKGNFPGRFSGRQFSNSRSEMNVSTLELGDSALYLCASSVVTGVTQYFGPGTRLLVL.

This clonotype was counted many times. CDR3 residues: CASTMYPPEAFF. The DNA of the CDR3 is TGTGCCAGCACTATGTATCCCCCTGAAGCTTTCTTT. The rearrangement joins TRBV6-6 to TRBJ1-1, with D hard to call. CDR1 MNHNY and CDR2 SVGAGI come from the germline V gene (reference sequence). Trimming removed 7 bases at V and 6 bases at J, with 12 bases between. The CDR3 length is 12 residues.

This chain uses TRBV20-1 with TRBJ1-1; D possibly corresponds to TRBD1 (5 bases). CDR3 length: 12 amino acids. Per germline, CDR1 DFQATT and CDR2 SNEGSKA (reference sequence). Trimming cost V 2 bases and J 5 bases, with 9 bases left between them. Here the CDR3 reads CSARWGRTEAFF. The CDR3 coding sequence is TGCAGTGCTAGATGGGGACGAACTGAAGCTTTCTTT.

This clonotype was detected ten times or more. Its ends do not fully match the called genes, so a read error is possible. The chain is built from TRBV27 and TRBJ2-7, with 9 bases aligning to TRBD1. Germline V CDR1 and CDR2: MNHEY, SMNVEV (reference sequence). There are 15 residues in the CDR3. The CDR3 sequence is CASSPGQGSSCEQYF. The CDR3 DNA reads TGTGCCAGCAGTCCCGGACAGGGGAGTTCCTGCGAGCAGTACTTC.

The chain links TRBV5-6 to TRBJ1-2, with D unresolved. CDR3 length: 20 amino acids. V was pared by 8 bases and J by 5 bases, with 37 bases between. Germline CDR1 and CDR2: SGHDT and YYEEEE. The CDR3 sequence is CASSIGRLRAASHGVYGYTF. The CDR3 nucleotides read TGTGCCAGTAGTATAGGCCGGCTACGGGCAGCGTCCCACGGGGTGTATGGCTACACCTTC.

This sequence joins TRBV12-3 or TRBV12-4 and TRBJ1-6; TRBD1 matches 7 bases. The CDR3 extends over 14 amino acids. The trim removed 5 bases at V and 10 bases at J, leaving 8 bases unmatched. CDR3 sequence reads: CASSPTGQRSPLHF. CDR3 nucleotide sequence: TGTGCCAGCAGTCCGACAGGGCAGAGATCACCCCTCCACTTT.